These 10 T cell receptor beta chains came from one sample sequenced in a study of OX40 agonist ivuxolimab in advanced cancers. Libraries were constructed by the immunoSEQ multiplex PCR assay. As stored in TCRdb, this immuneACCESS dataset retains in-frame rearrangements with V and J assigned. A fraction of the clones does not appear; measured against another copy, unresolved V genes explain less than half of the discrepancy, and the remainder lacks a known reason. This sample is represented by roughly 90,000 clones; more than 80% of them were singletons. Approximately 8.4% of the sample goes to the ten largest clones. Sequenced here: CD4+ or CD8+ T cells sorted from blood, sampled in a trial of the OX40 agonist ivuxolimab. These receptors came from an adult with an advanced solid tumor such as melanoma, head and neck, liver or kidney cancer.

Here the CDR3 reads CASNFRGGNYGYTF. For the CDR3, the DNA is TGTGCCAGCAACTTTCGAGGGGGTAACTATGGCTACACCTTC. The chain uses TRBV5-6 and TRBJ1-2, with TRBD1 as a possible D gene (6 bases). Germline V CDR1 and CDR2: SGHDT, YYEEEE. CDR3 length equals 14 residues. V was pared by 6 bases and J by 1 base, with 13 bases between.

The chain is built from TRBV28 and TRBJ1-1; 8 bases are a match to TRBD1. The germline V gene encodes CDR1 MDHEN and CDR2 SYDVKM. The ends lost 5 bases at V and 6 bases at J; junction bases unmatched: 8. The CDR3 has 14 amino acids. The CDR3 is CASSLTGTGAEAFF. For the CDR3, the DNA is TGTGCCAGCAGTCTGACCGGGACAGGTGCTGAAGCTTTCTTT. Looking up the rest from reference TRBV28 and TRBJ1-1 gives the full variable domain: DVKVTQSSRYLVKRTGEKVFLECVQDMDHENMFWYRQDPGLGLRLIYFSYDVKMKEKGDIPEGYSVSREKKERFSLILESASTNQTSMYLCASSLTGTGAEAFFGQGTRLTVV.

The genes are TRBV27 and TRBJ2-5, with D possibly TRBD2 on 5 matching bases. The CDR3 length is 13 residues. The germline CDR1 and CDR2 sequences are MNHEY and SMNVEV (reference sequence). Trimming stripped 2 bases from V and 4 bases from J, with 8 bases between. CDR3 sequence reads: CASSLASGETQYF. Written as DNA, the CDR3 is TGTGCCAGCAGTTTAGCCAGCGGAGAGACCCAGTACTTC.

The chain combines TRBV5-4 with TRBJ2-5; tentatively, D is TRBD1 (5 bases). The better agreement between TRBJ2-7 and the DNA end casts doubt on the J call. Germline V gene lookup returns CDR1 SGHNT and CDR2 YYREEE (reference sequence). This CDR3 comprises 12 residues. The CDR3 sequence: CASSLAGSEQYF. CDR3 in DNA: TGTGCCAGCAGCTTGGCAGGGTCCGAGCAGTACTTC.

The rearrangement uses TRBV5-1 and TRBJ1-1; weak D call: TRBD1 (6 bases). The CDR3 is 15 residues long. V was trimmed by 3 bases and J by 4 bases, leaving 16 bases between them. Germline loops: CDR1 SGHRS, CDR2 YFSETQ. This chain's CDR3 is CASSSSLLQGTEAFF. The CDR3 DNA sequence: TGCGCCAGCAGCTCCTCCTTACTACAGGGCACTGAAGCTTTCTTT. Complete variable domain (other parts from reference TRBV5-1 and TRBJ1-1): KAGVTQTPRYLIKTRGQQVTLSCSPISGHRSVSWYQQTPGQGLQFLFEYFSETQRNKGNFPGRFSGRQFSNSRSEMNVSTLELGDSALYLCASSSSLLQGTEAFFGQGTRLTVV.

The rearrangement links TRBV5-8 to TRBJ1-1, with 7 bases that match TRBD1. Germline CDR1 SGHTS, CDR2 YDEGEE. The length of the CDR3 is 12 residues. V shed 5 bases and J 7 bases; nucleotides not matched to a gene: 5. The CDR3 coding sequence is TGTGCCAGCAGGAAGGGGACAGTTGAAGCTTTCTTT. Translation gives CASRKGTVEAFF.

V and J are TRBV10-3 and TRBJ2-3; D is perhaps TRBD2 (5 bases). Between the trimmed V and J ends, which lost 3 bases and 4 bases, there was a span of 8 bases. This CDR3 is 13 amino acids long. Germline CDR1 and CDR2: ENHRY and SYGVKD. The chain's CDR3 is CAISERGPDTQYF. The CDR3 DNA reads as TGTGCCATCAGTGAACGAGGGCCAGATACGCAGTATTTT.

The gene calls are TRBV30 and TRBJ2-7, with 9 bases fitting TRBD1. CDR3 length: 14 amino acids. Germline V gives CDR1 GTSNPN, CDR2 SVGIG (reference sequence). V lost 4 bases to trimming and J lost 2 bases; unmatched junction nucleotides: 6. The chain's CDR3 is CAWNPGQGAYEQYF. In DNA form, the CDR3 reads TGTGCCTGGAACCCGGGACAGGGTGCCTACGAGCAGTACTTC.

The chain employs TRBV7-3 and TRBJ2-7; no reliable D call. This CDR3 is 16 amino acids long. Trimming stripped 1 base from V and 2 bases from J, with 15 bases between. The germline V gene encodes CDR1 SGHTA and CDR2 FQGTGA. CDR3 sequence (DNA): TGTGCCAGCAGCTTAAGGGTAGCCGAGAAACCCTACGAGCAGTACTTC. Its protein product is CASSLRVAEKPYEQYF.

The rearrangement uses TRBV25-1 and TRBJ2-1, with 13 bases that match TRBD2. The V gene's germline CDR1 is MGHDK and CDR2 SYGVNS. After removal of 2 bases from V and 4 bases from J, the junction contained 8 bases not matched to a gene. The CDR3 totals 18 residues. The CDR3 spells CASSELSGTSGEYNEQFF. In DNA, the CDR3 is TGTGCCAGCAGTGAACTTTCGGGGACTAGCGGGGAGTACAATGAGCAGTTCTTC.